This TCR beta chain was documented in a study of blood T cell repertoires in COVID-19. Profiling relied on immunoSEQ multiplex PCR, and the TCRdb table lists in-frame clones only, not all of them. Among more than 150,000 clones listed, about 80% were seen once. The TCR sequence derives from a man between 60 and 70 years old who had been exposed to COVID-19. The sequenced material came from PBMCs or T cells enriched from blood (not recorded which).

The CDR3 here is CASSESGTYNSPLHF. The CDR3 DNA sequence: TGTGCCAGCAGTGAATCAGGAACCTATAATTCACCCCTCCACTTT. The chain is built from TRBV2 and TRBJ1-6; D is undetermined. Germline loops: CDR1 SNHLY, CDR2 FYNNEI. This CDR3 comprises 15 residues. Trimming took 2 bases from V and 2 from J, leaving 7 bases between them.